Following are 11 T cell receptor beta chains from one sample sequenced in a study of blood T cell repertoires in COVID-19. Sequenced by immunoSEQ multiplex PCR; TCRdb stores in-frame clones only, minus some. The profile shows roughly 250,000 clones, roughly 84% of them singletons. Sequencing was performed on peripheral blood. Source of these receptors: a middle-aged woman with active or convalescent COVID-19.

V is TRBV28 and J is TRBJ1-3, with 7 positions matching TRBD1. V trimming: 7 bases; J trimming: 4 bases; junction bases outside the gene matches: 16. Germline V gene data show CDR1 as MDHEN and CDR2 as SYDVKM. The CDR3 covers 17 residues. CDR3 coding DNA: TGTGCCAGCACCATAGGGGGTACGGGACAGAGAGGAAACACCATATATTTT. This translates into CASTIGGTGQRGNTIYF.

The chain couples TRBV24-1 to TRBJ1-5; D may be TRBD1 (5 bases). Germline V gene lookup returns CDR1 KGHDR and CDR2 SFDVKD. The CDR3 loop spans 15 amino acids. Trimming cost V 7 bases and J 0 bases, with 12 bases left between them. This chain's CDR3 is CATSDSDSSNQPQHF. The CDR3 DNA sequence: TGTGCCACCAGCGACTCCGACAGTAGCAATCAGCCCCAGCATTTT.

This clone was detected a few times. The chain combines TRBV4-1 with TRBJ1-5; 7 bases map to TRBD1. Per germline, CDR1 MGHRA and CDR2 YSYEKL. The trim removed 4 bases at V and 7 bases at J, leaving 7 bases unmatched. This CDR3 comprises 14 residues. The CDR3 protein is CASSPGQDRQPQHF. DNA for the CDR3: TGCGCCAGCAGCCCCGGACAGGATAGACAGCCCCAGCATTTT.

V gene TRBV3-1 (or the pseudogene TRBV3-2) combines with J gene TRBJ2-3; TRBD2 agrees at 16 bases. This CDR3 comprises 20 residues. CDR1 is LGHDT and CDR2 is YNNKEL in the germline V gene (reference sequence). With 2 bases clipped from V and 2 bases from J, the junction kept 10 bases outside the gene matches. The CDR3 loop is CASSQWIGTSGGALTDTQYF. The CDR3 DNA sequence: TGTGCCAGCAGCCAATGGATCGGGACTAGCGGGGGGGCCCTCACAGATACGCAGTATTTT.

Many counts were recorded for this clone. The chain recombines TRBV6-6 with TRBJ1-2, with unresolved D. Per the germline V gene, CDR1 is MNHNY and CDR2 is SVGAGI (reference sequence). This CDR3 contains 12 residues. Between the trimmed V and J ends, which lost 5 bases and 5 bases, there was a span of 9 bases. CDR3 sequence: CASSQTVYGYTF. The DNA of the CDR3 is TGTGCCAGCAGTCAAACAGTTTATGGCTACACCTTC.

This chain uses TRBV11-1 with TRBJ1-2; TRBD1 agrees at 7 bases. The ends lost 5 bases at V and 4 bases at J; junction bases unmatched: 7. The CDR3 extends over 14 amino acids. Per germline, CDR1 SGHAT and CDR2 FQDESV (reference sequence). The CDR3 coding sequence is TGTGCCAGCAGCCCGGGACAGACTATCTATGGCTACACCTTC. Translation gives CASSPGQTIYGYTF.

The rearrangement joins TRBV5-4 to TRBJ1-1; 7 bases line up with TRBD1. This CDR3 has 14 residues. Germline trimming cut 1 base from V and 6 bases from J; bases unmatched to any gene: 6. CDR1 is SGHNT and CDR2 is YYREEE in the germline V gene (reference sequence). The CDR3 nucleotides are TGTGCCAGCAGCTTGTTGACAGGGTCTGCTGAAGCTTTCTTT. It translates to CASSLLTGSAEAFF.

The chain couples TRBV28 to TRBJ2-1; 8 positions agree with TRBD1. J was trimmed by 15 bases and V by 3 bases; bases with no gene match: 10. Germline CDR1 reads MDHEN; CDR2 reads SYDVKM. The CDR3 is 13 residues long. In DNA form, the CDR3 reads TGTGCCAGCAGTTTGATCCAGGGGGCACCGGGGTTCTTC. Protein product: CASSLIQGAPGFF.

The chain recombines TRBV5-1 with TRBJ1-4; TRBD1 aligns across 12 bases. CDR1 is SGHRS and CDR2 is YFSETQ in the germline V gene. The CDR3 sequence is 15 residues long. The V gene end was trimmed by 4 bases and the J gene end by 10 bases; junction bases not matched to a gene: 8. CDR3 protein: CASSQTGTGGRKLFF. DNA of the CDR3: TGCGCCAGCAGCCAGACCGGGACAGGGGGCAGAAAACTGTTTTTT.

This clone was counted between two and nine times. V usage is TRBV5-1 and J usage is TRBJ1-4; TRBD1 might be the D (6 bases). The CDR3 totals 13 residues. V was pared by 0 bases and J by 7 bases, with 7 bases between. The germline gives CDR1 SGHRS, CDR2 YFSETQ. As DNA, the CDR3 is TGCGCCAGCAGCTTGGAACAGGGTGAAAAACTGTTTTTT. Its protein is CASSLEQGEKLFF.

CDR3 sequence reads: CASSEGGRGSYNEQFF. CDR3 coding DNA: TGTGCCAGCAGTGAAGGGGGGAGGGGTTCCTACAATGAGCAGTTCTTC. The rearrangement links TRBV28 to TRBJ2-1, with D possibly being TRBD2 (7 bases). CDR3 length equals 16 residues. Germline CDR1 MDHEN, CDR2 SYDVKM. The V end lost 5 bases, the J end lost 1 base, and 15 bases lay between the germline ends. Drawing the rest from reference TRBV28 and TRBJ2-1, the complete variable domain is DVKVTQSSRYLVKRTGEKVFLECVQDMDHENMFWYRQDPGLGLRLIYFSYDVKMKEKGDIPEGYSVSREKKERFSLILESASTNQTSMYLCASSEGGRGSYNEQFFGPGTRLTVL.